The 13 T cell receptor beta chains presented below share a single source sample, sequenced in a study of STAT5B mutations in CD4+ large granular lymphocyte leukemia. Repertoires were generated with immunoSEQ multiplex PCR, while TCRdb's copy carries only in-frame clones and drops some. Counted here are fewer than 50,000 clones, about 80% occurring once; the ten biggest clones make up more than 0.3%. Specimen: CD4+ T cells from blood buffy coats. The receptors were sampled from a human donor in good health.

V usage is TRBV11-3 and J usage is TRBJ2-1; TRBD2 aligns across 8 bases. The CDR3 has 15 amino acids. Per germline, CDR1 SGHNT and CDR2 YENEEA. The V segment lost 8 bases and the J segment 8 bases; nucleotides outside the gene matches: 14. In nucleotides, the CDR3 is TGTGCCAGCCGCCTGGCGGGGGGTCTGAGCGATGAGCAGTTCTTC. Its protein product is CASRLAGGLSDEQFF. The entire variable domain, with the rest obtained from reference TRBV11-3 and TRBJ2-1, is as follows: EAGVVQSPRYKIIEKKQPVAFWCNPISGHNTLYWYLQNLGQGPELLIRYENEEAVDDSQLPKDRFSAERLKGVDSTLKIQPAELGDSAVYLCASRLAGGLSDEQFFGPGTRLTVL.

Here the CDR3 reads CASSPRTGEATEAFF. The CDR3 DNA reads as TGCGCCAGCAGCCCTCGGACAGGGGAGGCGACTGAAGCTTTCTTT. The rearrangement uses TRBV5-1 and TRBJ1-1; 9 bases map to TRBD1. V shed 4 bases, J shed 5 bases, and the junction held 9 bases outside the gene matches. The CDR3 extends over 15 amino acids. Germline CDR1 and CDR2: SGHRS and YFSETQ.

The gene calls are TRBV7-3 and TRBJ2-5, with a possible D match to TRBD1 (7 bases). Trimming shortened V by 5 bases and J by 4 bases, and 14 bases separated the two germline ends. This CDR3 is 14 amino acids long. Germline CDR1 and CDR2: SGHTA and FQGTGA. CDR3 region: CASSPGGGGETQYF. CDR3 DNA sequence: TGTGCCAGCAGCCCAGGAGGGGGCGGAGAGACCCAGTACTTC.

This chain links TRBV19 with TRBJ2-7; perhaps TRBD1 as D (5 bases). CDR3 size: 14 residues. Germline V gene lookup returns CDR1 LNHDA and CDR2 SQIVND (reference sequence). Trimming stripped 5 bases from V and 3 bases from J, with 14 bases between. In DNA form, the CDR3 reads TGTGCCAGTAGTGTACGCATCAGGGACTACGAGCAGTACTTC. It codes for CASSVRIRDYEQYF.

V usage is TRBV6-5 and J usage is TRBJ2-3, with 10 positions matching TRBD2. Trimming at V came to 6 bases and at J to 6 bases, leaving 3 bases not matched to a gene. The CDR3 loop spans 13 amino acids. CDR1 and CDR2 (germline): MNHEY, SVGAGI. The DNA for the CDR3 is TGTGCCAGCAGGCTAGCGGGAGTGGATACGCAGTATTTT. Protein sequence: CASRLAGVDTQYF.

The chain links TRBV30 to TRBJ2-5, with D unclear. The CDR3 is made up of 13 amino acids. V lost 5 bases, J lost 4 bases, and 14 bases lay in between. Germline V gives CDR1 GTSNPN, CDR2 SVGIG (reference sequence). CDR3 in DNA: TGTGCCTGGGACCGAAGGGCCCCAGAGACCCAGTACTTC. Translation: CAWDRRAPETQYF. Looking up the rest from reference TRBV30 and TRBJ2-5 gives the full variable domain: SQTIHQWPATLVQPVGSPLSLECTVEGTSNPNLYWYRQAAGRGLQLLFYSVGIGQISSEVPQNLSASRPQDRQFILSSKKLLLSDSGFYLCAWDRRAPETQYFGPGTRLLVL.

This chain connects TRBV27 to TRBJ1-2, with D hard to call. The CDR3 totals 13 residues. CDR1 MNHEY and CDR2 SMNVEV come from the germline V gene (reference sequence). V lost 1 base, J lost 0 bases, and 3 bases lay in between. As DNA, the CDR3 is TGTGCCAGCAGTTTATTAGCTAACTATGGCTACACCTTC. It yields the protein CASSLLANYGYTF.

The rearrangement joins TRBV11-3 to TRBJ2-1; D is possibly TRBD2 (6 bases). Germline CDR1 and CDR2: SGHNT and YENEEA. V lost 4 bases, J lost 7 bases, and 14 bases lay in between. The length of the CDR3 is 14 residues. CDR3 sequence: CASSWGLLNNEQFF. As DNA, the CDR3 is TGTGCCAGCAGCTGGGGACTTTTAAATAATGAGCAGTTCTTC.

The chain couples TRBV5-1 to TRBJ2-7, with D unresolved. With 4 bases removed from V and 7 bases from J, the gap between germline ends came to 18 bases. There are 14 residues in the CDR3. From germline, CDR1 is SGHRS and CDR2 YFSETQ. CDR3 protein: CASSIIDPGQEQYF. DNA of the CDR3: TGCGCCAGCAGCATCATAGACCCTGGCCAGGAGCAGTACTTC.

The chain links TRBV5-1 to TRBJ2-7; D may match TRBD1 or TRBD2 (5 bases each). The V end was cut by 3 bases, the J end by 5 bases, with 18 bases between. Germline assignment: CDR1 SGHRS and CDR2 YFSETQ. The CDR3 is made up of 15 amino acids. The CDR3 loop reads CASSWHAGTKNEQYF. The CDR3 DNA sequence: TGCGCCAGCAGCTGGCACGCCGGGACGAAGAACGAGCAGTACTTC.

This chain joins TRBV28 and TRBJ1-1; weak D call: TRBD1 (5 bases). Trimming removed 3 bases from V and 3 bases from J, with 11 bases in between. Germline V lookup: CDR1 MDHEN, CDR2 SYDVKM. The CDR3 has 14 residues. The CDR3: CASSFRQTYTEAFF. The CDR3 bases are TGTGCCAGCAGTTTCCGACAGACATACACTGAAGCTTTCTTT.

The chain joins TRBV19 to TRBJ2-5, with TRBD2 as a possible D gene (6 bases). Trimming cost V 3 bases and J 4 bases, with 15 bases left between them. This CDR3 comprises 15 residues. The germline CDR1 and CDR2 sequences are LNHDA and SQIVND (reference sequence). The CDR3 region has the DNA TGTGCCAGTAGTATGGGGACTTCCCAAGGAGAGACCCAGTACTTC. It specifies CASSMGTSQGETQYF.

V gene TRBV10-3 combines with J gene TRBJ1-2; 7 bases align to TRBD1. This CDR3 region has 16 residues. Germline V gene sequence: CDR1 ENHRY, CDR2 SYGVKD. J gave up 5 bases and V 10 bases, and 19 bases lay outside the gene matches. CDR3 in DNA: TGTGCCACAAGGGAAGACAGGGACTACCTAAGGTATGGCTACACCTTC. It encodes CATREDRDYLRYGYTF.